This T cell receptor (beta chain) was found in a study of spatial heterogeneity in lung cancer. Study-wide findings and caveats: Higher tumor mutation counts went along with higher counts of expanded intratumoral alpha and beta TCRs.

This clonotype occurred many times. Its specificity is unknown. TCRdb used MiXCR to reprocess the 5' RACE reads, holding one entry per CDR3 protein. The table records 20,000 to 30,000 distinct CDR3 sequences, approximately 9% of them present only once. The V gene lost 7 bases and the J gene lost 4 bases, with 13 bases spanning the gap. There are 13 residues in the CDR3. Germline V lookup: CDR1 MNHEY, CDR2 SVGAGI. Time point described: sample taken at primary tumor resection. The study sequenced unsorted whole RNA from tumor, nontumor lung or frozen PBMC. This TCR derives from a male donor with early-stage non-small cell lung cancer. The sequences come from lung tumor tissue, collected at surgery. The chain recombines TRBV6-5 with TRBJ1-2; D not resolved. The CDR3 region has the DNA TGTGCCAGCACCCCCGGCAGGATCTATGGCTACACCTTC. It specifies CASTPGRIYGYTF.